The entry below describes one TCR beta chain. The record originates from a study of CD8 T cells in Susac syndrome. It was with random hexamers that 0.5 to 1 ug RNA was reverse transcribed. With immunoSEQ multiplex PCR, TCR beta CDR3 was amplified across 54 Vbeta and 13 Jbeta. TCRdb itself ran the immunoSEQ multiplex PCR reads through MiXCR, one entry per CDR3 protein. Among 200,000 to 250,000 distinct CDR3 sequences listed, roughly 95% were seen once. There are 11 residues in the CDR3. Germline values: CDR1 LNHDA, CDR2 SQIVND (reference sequence). V lost 6 bases and J lost 10, with 10 bases in between.

The sequencing sample was made of CD4+ T cells from PBMCs. The clonotype was recovered from a human donor with multiple sclerosis. The V gene is TRBV19, the J gene TRBJ2-1, with a weak D call TRBD1 (6 bases). The CDR3 DNA reads TGTGCCAGTAGGGGGGCCCGGGAGCAGTTCTTC. Translated, it gives CASRGAREQFF.